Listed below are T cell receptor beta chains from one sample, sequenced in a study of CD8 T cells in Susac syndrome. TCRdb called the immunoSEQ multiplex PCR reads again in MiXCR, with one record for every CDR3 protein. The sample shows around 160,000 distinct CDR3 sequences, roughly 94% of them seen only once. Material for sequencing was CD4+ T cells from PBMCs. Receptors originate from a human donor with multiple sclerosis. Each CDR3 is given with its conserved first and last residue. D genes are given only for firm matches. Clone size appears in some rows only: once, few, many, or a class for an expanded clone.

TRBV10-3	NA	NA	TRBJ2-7	TGTGCCATCAGACTGGAGGCGGGTTTCTCCTACGAGCAGTACTTC	CAIRLEAGFSYEQYF
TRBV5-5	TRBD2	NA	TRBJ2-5	TGTGCCAGCAGCTCCTTTCTAGCGGGACTCACCCAGTACTTC	CASSSFLAGLTQYF
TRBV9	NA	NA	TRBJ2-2	TGTGCCAGCAGCGTAGAAGGCAAGCGCGGGGAGCTGTTTTTT	CASSVEGKRGELFF
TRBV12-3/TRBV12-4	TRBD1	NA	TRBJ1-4	TGTGCCAGCAGTCCACAGGGGGCTAATGAAAAACTGTTTTTT	CASSPQGANEKLFF
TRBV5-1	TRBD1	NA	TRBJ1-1	TGCGCCAGCAGCTTGGTGGCAGGGGGCGATACTGAAGCTTTCTTT	CASSLVAGGDTEAFF
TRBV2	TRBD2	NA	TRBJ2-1	TGTGCCAGCAGTGAAGCGGGAGGGGTCTACAATGAGCAGTTCTTC	CASSEAGGVYNEQFF
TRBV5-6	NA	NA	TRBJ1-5	TGTGCCAGCAGCTTTGTCGCGGTACCCGGGCCCCAGCATTTT	CASSFVAVPGPQHF
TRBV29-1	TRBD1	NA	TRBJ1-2	TGCAGCGCACCGGACAGGGTCGGCTATGGCTACACCTTC	CSAPDRVGYGYTF
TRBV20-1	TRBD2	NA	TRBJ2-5	TGCAGCACCCCGGGACTAGCGGGAGGGCAGGAGACCCAGTACTTC	CSTPGLAGGQETQYF
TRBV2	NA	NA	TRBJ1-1	TGTGCCAGCTCTATCAAGCACAGTTACACTGAAGCTTTCTTT	CASSIKHSYTEAFF
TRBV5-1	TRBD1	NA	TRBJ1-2	TGCGCCAGCAGCCCCCGGGACAGCAACTATGGCTACACCTTC	CASSPRDSNYGYTF
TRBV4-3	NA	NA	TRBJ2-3	TGCGCCAGCAGCCAAGAAATTGTTGGTCTTTCTACAGATACGCAGTATTTT	CASSQEIVGLSTDTQYF
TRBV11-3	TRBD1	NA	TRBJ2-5	TGTGCCAGCAGTCTGGGACAGAGCTCGGAGACCCAGTACTTC	CASSLGQSSETQYF
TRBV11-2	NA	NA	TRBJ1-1	TGTGCCAGCAGCAAGGGACAACAGAACACTGAAGCTTTCTTT	CASSKGQQNTEAFF
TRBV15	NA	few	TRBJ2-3	TGTGCCACCAGCAGGCGATCGAGGGGGTTATTCTCAGATACGCAGTATTTT	CATSRRSRGLFSDTQYF
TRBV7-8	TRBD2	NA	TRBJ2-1	TGTGCCAGCAGCATTAGCGGGAGGATATTGGCAGATGAGCAGTTCTTC	CASSISGRILADEQFF
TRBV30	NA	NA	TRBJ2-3	TGTGCCTGGAGTGGCCCGGCCGCCAGTACGCAGTATTTT	CAWSGPAASTQYF
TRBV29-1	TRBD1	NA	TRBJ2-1	TGCAGCGGACAGGGACAACTACTTTACAATGAGCAGTTCTTC	CSGQGQLLYNEQFF
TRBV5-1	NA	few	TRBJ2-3	TGTGCCAGCAGCTTAGGCAGAGATACGCAGTATTTT	CASSLGRDTQYF
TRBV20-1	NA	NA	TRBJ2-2	TGCAGTGCTCCCAAGCTACTAGCCCCGAACACCGGGGAGCTGTTTTTT	CSAPKLLAPNTGELFF
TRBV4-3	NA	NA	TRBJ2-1	TGCGCCAGCAGCCAAACACAGCGAACACACCGGAATGAGCAGTTCTTC	CASSQTQRTHRNEQFF
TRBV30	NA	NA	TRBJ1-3	TGTGCCTGGAGTGGTGGGGAGGCCGGAAACACCATATATTTT	CAWSGGEAGNTIYF
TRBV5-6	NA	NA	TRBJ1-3	TGTGCCAGCAGCCAAGCCGGCATCTCTGGAAACACCATATATTTT	CASSQAGISGNTIYF
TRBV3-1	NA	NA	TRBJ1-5	TGTGCCAGCAGCCGAGGGGGGACGGGCAATCAGCCCCAGCATTTT	CASSRGGTGNQPQHF
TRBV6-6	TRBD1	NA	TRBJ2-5	TGTGCCAGCAGCCAGGCAGGGGGCGAAGAGACCCAGTACTTC	CASSQAGGEETQYF
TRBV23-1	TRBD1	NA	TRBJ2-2	TGCGCCAGCAGTCAATCGGAGAATGAGGCAGGGGGCAATCATGGCACCGGGGAGCTGTTTTTT	CASSQSENEAGGNHGTGELFF
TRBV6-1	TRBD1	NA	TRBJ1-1	TGTGCCAGCAGCCCAAGACAGGGCCCGAACACTGAAGCTTTCTTT	CASSPRQGPNTEAFF